This is a list of T cell receptor beta chains from one sample in a study of blood T cells in healthy people across ages. TCRdb itself ran the 5' RACE reads through MiXCR, one entry per CDR3 protein. This table has 700,000 to 950,000 distinct CDR3 sequences, roughly 50% appearing once. The sample taken for sequencing was blood. These receptors originate from a man aged 30-40 years in good health. CDR3s include the opening cysteine and the closing phenylalanine or tryptophan. A D gene is named only where the DNA matches it firmly. Part of the rows lack a size; the others show once, few, many or a class for expanded clones.

CDR3 DNA: TGTGCCAGCAGATCGACAGGGGTAGAGACCCAGTACTTC
CDR3 protein: CASRSTGVETQYF
clone size: .
CDR3 length: 13
J gene: TRBJ2-5
D gene: TRBD1
V gene: TRBV6-2/TRBV6-3

CDR3 DNA: TGCAGCCGGAAACTCAGGGGGTTCTATGGCTACACCTTC
CDR3 protein: CSRKLRGFYGYTF
clone size: few
CDR3 length: 13
J gene: TRBJ1-2
D gene: TRBD1
V gene: TRBV29-1

CDR3 DNA: TGTGCCAGCAGCGCTACCAGCGGGGGGGCCAGGAGTGAGCAGTTCTTC
CDR3 protein: CASSATSGGARSEQFF
clone size: .
CDR3 length: 16
J gene: TRBJ2-1
D gene: TRBD2
V gene: TRBV25-1

CDR3 DNA: TGCGCCACCAGCAGAGTTCAAGGAGCCGGCACAGATACGCAGTATTTT
CDR3 protein: CATSRVQGAGTDTQYF
clone size: .
CDR3 length: 16
J gene: TRBJ2-3
D gene: .
V gene: TRBV15

CDR3 DNA: TGTGCCAGCAGTTTAGGGGGCGGCAGGGGGCGAACTGAAGCTTTCTTT
CDR3 protein: CASSLGGGRGRTEAFF
clone size: .
CDR3 length: 16
J gene: TRBJ1-1
D gene: TRBD1
V gene: TRBV12-3/TRBV12-4

CDR3 DNA: TGTGCCAGCAGCGTAGCTACAGGGGCCAATTACGAGCAGTACTTC
CDR3 protein: CASSVATGANYEQYF
clone size: .
CDR3 length: 15
J gene: TRBJ2-7
D gene: TRBD1
V gene: TRBV9

CDR3 DNA: TGTGCCAGCAGCTTAACGGGGACAGGGGGCTATGGCTACACCTTC
CDR3 protein: CASSLTGTGGYGYTF
clone size: .
CDR3 length: 15
J gene: TRBJ1-2
D gene: TRBD1
V gene: TRBV7-3

CDR3 DNA: TGTGCCAGCAATCGGGGCGCCGGGGAGCTGTTTTTT
CDR3 protein: CASNRGAGELFF
clone size: .
CDR3 length: 12
J gene: TRBJ2-2
D gene: .
V gene: TRBV27

CDR3 DNA: TGTGCCAGCAGTTTAGGGGGTAGTATGACAGATACGCAGTATTTT
CDR3 protein: CASSLGGSMTDTQYF
clone size: .
CDR3 length: 15
J gene: TRBJ2-3
D gene: .
V gene: TRBV28

CDR3 DNA: TGTGCCAGCAGTATGAGCGGGGGTAGCACAGATACGCAGTATTTT
CDR3 protein: CASSMSGGSTDTQYF
clone size: once
CDR3 length: 15
J gene: TRBJ2-3
D gene: TRBD2
V gene: TRBV6-6

CDR3 DNA: TGTGCCAGCAGCTTAGAGGGCGGATGGGATACGCAGTATTTT
CDR3 protein: CASSLEGGWDTQYF
clone size: .
CDR3 length: 14
J gene: TRBJ2-3
D gene: .
V gene: TRBV7-2

CDR3 DNA: TGTGCCAGCAGCTTACGGCCCCCGGGCGGAGGAGGTGAAAAACTGTTTTTT
CDR3 protein: CASSLRPPGGGGEKLFF
clone size: once
CDR3 length: 17
J gene: TRBJ1-4
D gene: .
V gene: TRBV7-9

CDR3 DNA: TGTGCCAGCAGCCTAGTGGGGAACTCCTACGAGCAGTACTTC
CDR3 protein: CASSLVGNSYEQYF
clone size: .
CDR3 length: 14
J gene: TRBJ2-7
D gene: .
V gene: TRBV7-2

CDR3 DNA: TGCAGCGTTGACTTAGGCGTTAACACCATATATTTT
CDR3 protein: CSVDLGVNTIYF
clone size: .
CDR3 length: 12
J gene: TRBJ1-3
D gene: .
V gene: TRBV29-1

CDR3 DNA: TGCAGTGCTACGACAGAAATGGGTCACACCTTC
CDR3 protein: CSATTEMGHTF
clone size: .
CDR3 length: 11
J gene: TRBJ1-2
D gene: .
V gene: TRBV20-1

CDR3 DNA: TGTGCCAGCAAAGAGATGGGTAATTCACCCCTCCACTTT
CDR3 protein: CASKEMGNSPLHF
clone size: .
CDR3 length: 13
J gene: TRBJ1-6
D gene: .
V gene: TRBV2

CDR3 DNA: TGTGCCAGCAGCTTCGGCTATAACTATGGCTACACCTTC
CDR3 protein: CASSFGYNYGYTF
clone size: .
CDR3 length: 13
J gene: TRBJ1-2
D gene: .
V gene: TRBV7-6

CDR3 DNA: TGTGCCAGCAGTAACACGGGACAGTATGGCTACACCTTC
CDR3 protein: CASSNTGQYGYTF
clone size: many
CDR3 length: 13
J gene: TRBJ1-2
D gene: TRBD1
V gene: TRBV12-3/TRBV12-4

CDR3 DNA: TGCAGCGTCAGACTAGCGGGGGGCATCTACAATGAGCAGTTCTTC
CDR3 protein: CSVRLAGGIYNEQFF
clone size: few
CDR3 length: 15
J gene: TRBJ2-1
D gene: TRBD2
V gene: TRBV29-1

CDR3 DNA: TGTGCCAGCAGCTTCTCCTTGGCGGGCAGAAACTATGGCTACACCTTC
CDR3 protein: CASSFSLAGRNYGYTF
clone size: .
CDR3 length: 16
J gene: TRBJ1-2
D gene: .
V gene: TRBV7-2